This TCR beta chain was sequenced during a study of shared clonotypes between healthy human individuals. Study context: The donor pool was made up of two women and three men aged 18 to 49. General study findings and limits: Compared with clonotypes that all four donors shared, non-shared clonotypes had lower generation probabilities.

This clone has only a few counts. Its antigen is currently unknown. In the source study's methods: Owing to the provision of junction-only sequences devoid of quality scores by immunoSEQ, filtering differed. Data came from immunoSEQ multiplex PCR; TCRdb stores just in-frame clones and leaves some out. The V and J calls and clone size come from that table; D and trimming were worked out from the DNA. The sample records 550,000 to 850,000 clones, 74% being singletons. Participating donors were healthy, HIV-negative adults free of recent acute infections or vaccinations. The germline CDR1 and CDR2 sequences are SQVTM and ANQGSEA. The CDR3 spans 12 residues. V was cut by 4 bases and J by 3 bases, with 9 bases left in between.

The sequencing input was memory CD4+ T cells sorted from blood. The subset: CD45RA-negative fraction. This receptor was taken from a woman between 25 and 40 years old in good health. The V gene is TRBV29-1, the J gene TRBJ1-2, with a tentative D call TRBD1 (6 bases). The CDR3 coding sequence is TGCAGCGTTGGTCAGGGGTACTATGGCTACACCTTC. Translating gives CSVGQGYYGYTF.